This TCR beta chain was obtained from a study of shared clonotypes between healthy human individuals. General study findings and limits: Since donors were few, the genetic and exposure-history diversity represented was limited.

CD45RO-negative, CCR7-positively selected cells formed the naive CD8 fraction, excluding terminally differentiated effector memory CD45RA+ cells. Among the donors, all were Caucasian adults who lived in Nashville, Tennessee. V shed 2 bases and J shed 2 bases, with 7 bases lying between them. Germline V gene lookup returns CDR1 MNHEY and CDR2 SMNVEV (reference sequence). The CDR3 runs to 14 residues. The repertoire was sequenced with immunoSEQ multiplex PCR; TCRdb's copy has only in-frame clones and lacks some. Of over 800,000 clones in the sample, almost 95% were seen once. Turning to this clone: Its target is unknown.

Sample: naive CD8+ T cells sorted from blood. The rearrangement uses TRBV27 and TRBJ1-5, with D possibly TRBD1 on 5 matching bases. This TCR was recovered from a man aged 30-40 years in good health. The CDR3 region has the DNA TGTGCCAGCAGTTTACAGGGTGGCAATCAGCCCCAGCATTTT. It codes for CASSLQGGNQPQHF.